A single sample is the source of the 2 T cell receptor beta chains below, sequenced in a study of OX40 agonist ivuxolimab in advanced cancers. Clones were sequenced by immunoSEQ multiplex PCR, and TCRdb holds only the in-frame ones, with some missing. This table has about 32,000 clones, roughly 88% appearing once. Here the sequenced sample was CD4+ or CD8+ T cells sorted from blood, taken in a trial of the OX40 agonist ivuxolimab. The receptor set was obtained from an adult with an advanced solid tumor such as melanoma, head and neck, liver or kidney cancer.

J is TRBJ2-5 and V is TRBV21-1; the table's D call, TRBD1, was not checked against the DNA. TRBV21-1 is a known pseudogene. The CDR3 loop spans 15 amino acids. The CDR3 protein is CASSTSKWGPETQYF. Here the CDR3 DNA reads TGTGCCAGCAGCACCTCAAAGTGGGGGCCCGAGACCCAGTACTTC.

Concerning this clone: The same CDR3 arises from other DNA sequences in this sample as well. The CDR3 loop is CASSSSSYEQYF. CDR3 sequence (DNA): TGTGCCAGCAGTAGCAGCTCCTACGAGCAGTACTTC. The rearrangement uses TRBV27 and TRBJ2-7; no clear D. CDR3 length equals 12 residues. Germline V lookup: CDR1 MNHEY, CDR2 SMNVEV (reference sequence). Trimming took off 5 bases at V and 0 bases at J, with 5 bases between the two ends.